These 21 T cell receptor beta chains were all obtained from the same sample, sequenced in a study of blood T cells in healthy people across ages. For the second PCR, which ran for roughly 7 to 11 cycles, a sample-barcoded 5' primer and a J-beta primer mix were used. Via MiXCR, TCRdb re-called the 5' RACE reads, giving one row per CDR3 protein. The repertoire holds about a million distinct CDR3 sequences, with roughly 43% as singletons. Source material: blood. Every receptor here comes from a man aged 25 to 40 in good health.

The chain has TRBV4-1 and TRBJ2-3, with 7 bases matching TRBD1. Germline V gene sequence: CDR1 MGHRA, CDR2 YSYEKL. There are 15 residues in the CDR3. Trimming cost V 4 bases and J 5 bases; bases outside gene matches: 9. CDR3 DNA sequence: TGCGCCAGCAGCCCGACAGGGCAGGGGGTAGATACGCAGTATTTT. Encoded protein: CASSPTGQGVDTQYF.

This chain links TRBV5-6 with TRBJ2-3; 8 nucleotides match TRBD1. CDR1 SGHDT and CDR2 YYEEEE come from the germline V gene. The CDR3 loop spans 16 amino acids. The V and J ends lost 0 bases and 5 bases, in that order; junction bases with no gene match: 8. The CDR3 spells CASSLGAGGERDTQYF. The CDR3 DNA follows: TGTGCCAGCAGCTTGGGGGCAGGGGGCGAGCGAGATACGCAGTATTTT.

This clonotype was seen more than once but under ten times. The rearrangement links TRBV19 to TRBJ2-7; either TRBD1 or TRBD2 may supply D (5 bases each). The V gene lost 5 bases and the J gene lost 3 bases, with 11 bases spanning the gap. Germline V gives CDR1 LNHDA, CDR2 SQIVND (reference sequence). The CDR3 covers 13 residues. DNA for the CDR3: TGTGCCAGTAGTCCCCGGGGCCTCTACGAGCAGTACTTC. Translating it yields CASSPRGLYEQYF.

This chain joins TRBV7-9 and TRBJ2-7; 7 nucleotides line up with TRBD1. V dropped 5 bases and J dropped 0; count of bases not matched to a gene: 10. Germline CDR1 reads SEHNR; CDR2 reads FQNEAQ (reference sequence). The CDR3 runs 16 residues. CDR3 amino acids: CASSTALTGSSYEQYF. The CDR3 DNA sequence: TGTGCCAGCAGCACTGCCCTGACAGGGAGCTCCTACGAGCAGTACTTC.

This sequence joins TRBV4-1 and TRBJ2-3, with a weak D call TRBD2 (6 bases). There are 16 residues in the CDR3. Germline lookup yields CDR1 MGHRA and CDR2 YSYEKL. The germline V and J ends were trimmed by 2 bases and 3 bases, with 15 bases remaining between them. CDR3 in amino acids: CASSQPSSGYTDTQYF. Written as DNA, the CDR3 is TGCGCCAGCAGCCAACCATCCAGCGGGTATACAGATACGCAGTATTTT.

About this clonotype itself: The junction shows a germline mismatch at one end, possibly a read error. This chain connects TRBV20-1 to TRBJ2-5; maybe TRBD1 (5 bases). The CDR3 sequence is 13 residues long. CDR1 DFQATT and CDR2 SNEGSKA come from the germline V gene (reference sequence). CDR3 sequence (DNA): TGCAGTCCCAGCCGACAGTTACAAGAGGCCCAGTACTTC. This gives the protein CSPSRQLQEAQYF.

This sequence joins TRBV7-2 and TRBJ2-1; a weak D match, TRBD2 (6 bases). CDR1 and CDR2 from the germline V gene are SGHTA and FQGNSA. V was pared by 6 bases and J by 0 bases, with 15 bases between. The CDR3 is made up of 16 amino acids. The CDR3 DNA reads TGTGCCAGCAGGTCCCGAGCGGGCTCCTCCTACAATGAGCAGTTCTTC. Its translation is CASRSRAGSSYNEQFF.

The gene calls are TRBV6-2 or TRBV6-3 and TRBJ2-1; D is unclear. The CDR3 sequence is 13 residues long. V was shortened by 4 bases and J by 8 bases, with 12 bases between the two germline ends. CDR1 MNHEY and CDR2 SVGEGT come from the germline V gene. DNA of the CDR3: TGTGCCAGCAGTTTACGGCCCGGTCATGAGCAGTTCTTC. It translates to CASSLRPGHEQFF.

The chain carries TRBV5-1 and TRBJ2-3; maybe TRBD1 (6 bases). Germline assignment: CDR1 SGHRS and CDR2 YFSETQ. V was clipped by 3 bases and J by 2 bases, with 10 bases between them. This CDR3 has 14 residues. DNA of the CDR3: TGCGCCAGCAGCTCAGGGGTTCCCACAGATACGCAGTATTTT. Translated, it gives CASSSGVPTDTQYF.

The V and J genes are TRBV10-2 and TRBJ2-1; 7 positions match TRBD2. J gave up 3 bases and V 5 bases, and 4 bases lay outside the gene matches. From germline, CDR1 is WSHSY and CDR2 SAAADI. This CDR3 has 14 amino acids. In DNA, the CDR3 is TGCGCCAGCAGTACCGGGACTAACTACAATGAGCAGTTCTTC. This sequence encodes CASSTGTNYNEQFF.

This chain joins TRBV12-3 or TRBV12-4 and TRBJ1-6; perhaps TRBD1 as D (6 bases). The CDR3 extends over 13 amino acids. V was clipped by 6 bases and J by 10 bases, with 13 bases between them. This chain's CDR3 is CASRLEGGSPLHF. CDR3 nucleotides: TGTGCCAGCAGACTCGAAGGGGGATCACCCCTCCACTTT.

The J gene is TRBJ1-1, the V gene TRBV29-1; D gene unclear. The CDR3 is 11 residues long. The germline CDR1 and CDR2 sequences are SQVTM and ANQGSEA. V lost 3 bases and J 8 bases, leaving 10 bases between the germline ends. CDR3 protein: CSVEALTEAFF. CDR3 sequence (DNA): TGCAGCGTTGAGGCCCTCACAGAAGCTTTCTTT.

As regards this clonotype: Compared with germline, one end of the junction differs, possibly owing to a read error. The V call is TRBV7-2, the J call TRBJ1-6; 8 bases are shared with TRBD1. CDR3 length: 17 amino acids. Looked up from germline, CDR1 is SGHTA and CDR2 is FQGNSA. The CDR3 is CASSLVTGGLSNPPLHF. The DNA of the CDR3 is TGTGCCAGCAGCTTAGTTACAGGGGGTCTATCTAATCCACCCCTCCACTTT.

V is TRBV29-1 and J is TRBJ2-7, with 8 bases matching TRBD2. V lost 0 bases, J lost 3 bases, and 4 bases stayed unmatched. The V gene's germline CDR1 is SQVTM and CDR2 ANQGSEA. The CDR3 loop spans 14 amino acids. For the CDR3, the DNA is TGCAGCGTTGAAGAACCCCTAGCGGGCTACGAGCAGTACTTC. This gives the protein CSVEEPLAGYEQYF.

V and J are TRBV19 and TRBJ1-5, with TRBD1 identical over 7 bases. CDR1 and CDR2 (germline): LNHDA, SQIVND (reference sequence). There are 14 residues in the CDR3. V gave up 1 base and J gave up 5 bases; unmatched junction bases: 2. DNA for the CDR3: TGTGCCAGTAGTATAGGCGGGACAGATCAGCCCCAGCATTTT. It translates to CASSIGGTDQPQHF.

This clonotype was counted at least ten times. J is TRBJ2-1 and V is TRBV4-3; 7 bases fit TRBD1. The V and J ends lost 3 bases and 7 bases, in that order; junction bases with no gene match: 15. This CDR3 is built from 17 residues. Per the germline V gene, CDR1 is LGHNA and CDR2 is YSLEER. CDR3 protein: CASSQGQNTYRGNEQFF. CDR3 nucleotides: TGCGCCAGCAGCCAGGGCCAGAACACGTACAGGGGAAATGAGCAGTTCTTC.

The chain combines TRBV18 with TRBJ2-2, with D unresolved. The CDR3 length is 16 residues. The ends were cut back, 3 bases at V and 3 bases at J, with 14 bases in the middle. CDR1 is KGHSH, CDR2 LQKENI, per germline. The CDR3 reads CASSPTGQAYTGELFF. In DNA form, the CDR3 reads TGTGCCAGCTCACCGACTGGGCAGGCCTACACCGGGGAGCTGTTTTTT. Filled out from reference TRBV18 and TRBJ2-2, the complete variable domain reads NAGVMQNPRHLVRRRGQEARLRCSPMKGHSHVYWYRQLPEEGLKFMVYLQKENIIDESGMPKERFSAEFPKEGPSILRIQQVVRGDSAAYFCASSPTGQAYTGELFFGEGSRLTVL.

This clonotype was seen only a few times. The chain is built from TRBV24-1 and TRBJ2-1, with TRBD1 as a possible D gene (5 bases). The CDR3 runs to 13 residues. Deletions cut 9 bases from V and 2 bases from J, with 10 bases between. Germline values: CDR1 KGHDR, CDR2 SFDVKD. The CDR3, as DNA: TGTGCCACCCAAGGCAGGGCCTACAATGAGCAGTTCTTC. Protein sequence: CATQGRAYNEQFF.

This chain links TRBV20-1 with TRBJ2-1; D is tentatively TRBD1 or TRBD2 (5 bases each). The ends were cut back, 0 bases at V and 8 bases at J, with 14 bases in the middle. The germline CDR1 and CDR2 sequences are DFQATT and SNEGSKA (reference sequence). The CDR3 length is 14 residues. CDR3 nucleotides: TGCAGTGCTAGAGATCGGGGCGGGTGGGATGAGCAGTTCTTC. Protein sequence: CSARDRGGWDEQFF.

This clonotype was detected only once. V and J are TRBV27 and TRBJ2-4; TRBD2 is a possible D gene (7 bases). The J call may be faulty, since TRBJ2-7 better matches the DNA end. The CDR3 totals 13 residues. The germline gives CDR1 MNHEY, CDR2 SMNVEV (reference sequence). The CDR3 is CASTGGGGNEQYF. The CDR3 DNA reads TGTGCCAGCACGGGGGGAGGGGGAAACGAGCAGTACTTC.

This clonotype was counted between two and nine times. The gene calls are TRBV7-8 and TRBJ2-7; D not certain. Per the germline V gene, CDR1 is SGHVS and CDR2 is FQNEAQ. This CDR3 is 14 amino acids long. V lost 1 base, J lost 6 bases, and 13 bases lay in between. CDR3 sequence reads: CASSLDGILGEQYF. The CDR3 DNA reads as TGTGCCAGCAGCTTAGATGGGATTCTAGGCGAGCAGTACTTC.